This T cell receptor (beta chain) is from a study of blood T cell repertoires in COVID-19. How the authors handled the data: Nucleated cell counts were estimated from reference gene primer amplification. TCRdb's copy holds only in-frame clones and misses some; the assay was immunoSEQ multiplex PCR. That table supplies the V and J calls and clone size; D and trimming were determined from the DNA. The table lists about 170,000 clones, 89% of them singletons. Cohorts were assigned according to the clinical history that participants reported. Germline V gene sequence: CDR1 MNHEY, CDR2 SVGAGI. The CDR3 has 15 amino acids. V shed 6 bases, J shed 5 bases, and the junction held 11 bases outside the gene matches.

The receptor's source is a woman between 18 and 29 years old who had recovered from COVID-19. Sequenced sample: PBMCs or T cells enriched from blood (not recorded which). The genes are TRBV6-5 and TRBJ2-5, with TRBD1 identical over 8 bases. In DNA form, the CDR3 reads TGTGCCAGCAGCCACCGCGGACAGGGATGGGAGACCCAGTACTTC. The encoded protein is CASSHRGQGWETQYF.